The clone carrying this T cell receptor (beta chain) was counted a few times. Noted time point: blood at routine non-recurrence follow-up after resection. The CDR3 loop spans 15 amino acids. With 5 bases clipped from V and 1 base from J, the junction kept 4 bases outside the gene matches. Germline assignment: CDR1 SGHDN and CDR2 FVKESK. TCRdb independently ran MiXCR on the 5' RACE reads; one entry per CDR3 protein. The sample includes fewer than 150,000 distinct CDR3 sequences, 10% to 13% seen only once; the top ten take roughly 26%. The data derive from a study of spatial heterogeneity in lung cancer. About the research overall: A total of approximately 69 untreated early-stage non-small cell lung cancer patients served as donors.

The sequence was obtained from a female donor with early-stage non-small cell lung cancer. This rearrangement joins TRBV14 to TRBJ2-3, with 9 bases identical to TRBD1. Here the sequenced sample was PBMCs, taken at follow-up. The CDR3 is CASSVGQGRTDTQYF. The CDR3 DNA reads as TGTGCCAGCAGCGTGGGACAGGGCCGCACAGATACGCAGTATTTT.